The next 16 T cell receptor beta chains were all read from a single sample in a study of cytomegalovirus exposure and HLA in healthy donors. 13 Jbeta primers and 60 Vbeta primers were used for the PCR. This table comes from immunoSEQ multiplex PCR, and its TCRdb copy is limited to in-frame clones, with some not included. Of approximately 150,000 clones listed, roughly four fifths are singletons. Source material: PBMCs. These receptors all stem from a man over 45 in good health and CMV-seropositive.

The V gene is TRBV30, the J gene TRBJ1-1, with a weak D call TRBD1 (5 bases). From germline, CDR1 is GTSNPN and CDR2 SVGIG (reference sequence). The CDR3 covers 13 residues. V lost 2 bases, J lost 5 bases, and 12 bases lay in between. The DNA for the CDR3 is TGTGCCTGGAGTATACAGGCCGGAACTGAAGCTTTCTTT. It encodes CAWSIQAGTEAFF.

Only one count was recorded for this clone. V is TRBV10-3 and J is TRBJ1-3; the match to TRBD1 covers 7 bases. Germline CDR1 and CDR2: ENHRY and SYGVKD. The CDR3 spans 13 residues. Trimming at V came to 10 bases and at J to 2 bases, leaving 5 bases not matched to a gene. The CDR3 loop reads CATLGTAGNTIYF. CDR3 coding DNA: TGTGCCACTCTAGGGACAGCTGGAAACACCATATATTTT.

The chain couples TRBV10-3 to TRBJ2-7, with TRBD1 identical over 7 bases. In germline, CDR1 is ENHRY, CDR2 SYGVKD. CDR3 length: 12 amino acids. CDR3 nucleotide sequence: TGTGCCATCAGTGAGAGACAGGGCCCTTTCGTTGTC. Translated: CAISERQGPFVV.

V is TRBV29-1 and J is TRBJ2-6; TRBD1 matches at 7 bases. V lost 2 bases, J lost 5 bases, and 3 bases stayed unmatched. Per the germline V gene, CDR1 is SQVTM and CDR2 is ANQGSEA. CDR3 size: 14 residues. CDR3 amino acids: CSVEQGDRANVLTF. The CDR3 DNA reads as TGCAGCGTTGAACAGGGGGACCGGGCCAACGTCCTGACTTTC.

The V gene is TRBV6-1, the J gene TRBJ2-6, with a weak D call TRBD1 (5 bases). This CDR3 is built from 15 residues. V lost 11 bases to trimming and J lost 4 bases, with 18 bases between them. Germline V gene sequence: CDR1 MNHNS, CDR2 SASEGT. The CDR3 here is CAASPAQGGANVLTF. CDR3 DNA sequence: TGTGCCGCCTCTCCAGCCCAGGGAGGGGCCAACGTCCTGACTTTC.

This chain's CDR3 is CASNRGPDTQYF. The CDR3 DNA reads TGTGCCAGCAATAGAGGGCCAGATACGCAGTATTTT. The chain has TRBV11-2 and TRBJ2-3; TRBD2 might be the D (5 bases). The CDR3 has 12 residues. V was shortened by 7 bases and J by 4 bases, with 9 bases between the two germline ends. CDR1 is SGHAT and CDR2 is FQNNGV in the germline V gene.

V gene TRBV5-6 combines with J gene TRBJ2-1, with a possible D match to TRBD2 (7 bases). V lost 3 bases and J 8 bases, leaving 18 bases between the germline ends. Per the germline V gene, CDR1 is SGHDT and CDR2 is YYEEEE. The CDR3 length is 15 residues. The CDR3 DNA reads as TGTGCCAGCAGCTCGTTGCGGGGGCCGGCGGATGAGCAGTTCTTC. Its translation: CASSSLRGPADEQFF.

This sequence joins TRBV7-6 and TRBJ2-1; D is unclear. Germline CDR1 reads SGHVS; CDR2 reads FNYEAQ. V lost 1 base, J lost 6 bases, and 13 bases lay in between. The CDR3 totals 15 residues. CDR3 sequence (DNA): TGTGCCAGCAGCTTAGAAGTGTCCAGCGCCAATGAGCAGTTCTTC. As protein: CASSLEVSSANEQFF. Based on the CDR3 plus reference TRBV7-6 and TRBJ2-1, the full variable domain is GAGVSQSPRYKVTKRGQDVALRCDPISGHVSLYWYRQALGQGPEFLTYFNYEAQQDKSGLPNDRFSAERPEGSISTLTIQRTEQRDSAMYRCASSLEVSSANEQFFGPGTRLTVL.

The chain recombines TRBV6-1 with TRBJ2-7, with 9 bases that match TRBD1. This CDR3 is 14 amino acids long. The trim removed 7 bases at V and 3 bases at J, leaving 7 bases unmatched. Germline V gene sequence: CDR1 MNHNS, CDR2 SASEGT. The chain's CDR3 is CASTKRGQGYEQYF. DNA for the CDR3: TGTGCCAGCACTAAACGGGGACAGGGCTACGAGCAGTACTTC.

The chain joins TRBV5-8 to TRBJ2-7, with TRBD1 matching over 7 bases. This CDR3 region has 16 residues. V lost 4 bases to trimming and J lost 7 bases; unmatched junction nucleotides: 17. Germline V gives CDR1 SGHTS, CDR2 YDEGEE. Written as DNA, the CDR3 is TGTGCCAGCAGCCCTACAGGGGTTGGGACGGTAGAGGAGCAGTACTTC. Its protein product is CASSPTGVGTVEEQYF.

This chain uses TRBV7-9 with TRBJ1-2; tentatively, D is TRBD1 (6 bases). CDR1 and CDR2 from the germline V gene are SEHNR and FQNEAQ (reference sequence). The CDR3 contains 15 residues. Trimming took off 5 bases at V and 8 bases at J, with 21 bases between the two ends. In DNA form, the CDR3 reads TGTGCCAGCAGCCCAGGGGAAGGAGGCTTCAGGGGCTACACCTTC. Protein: CASSPGEGGFRGYTF.

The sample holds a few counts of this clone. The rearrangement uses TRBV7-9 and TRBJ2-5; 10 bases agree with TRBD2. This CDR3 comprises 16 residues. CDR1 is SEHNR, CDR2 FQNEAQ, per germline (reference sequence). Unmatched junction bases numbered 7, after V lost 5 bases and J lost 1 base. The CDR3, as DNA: TGTGCCAGCAGCGACGGACTAGCGGTCCTCCAAGAGACCCAGTACTTC. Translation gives CASSDGLAVLQETQYF.

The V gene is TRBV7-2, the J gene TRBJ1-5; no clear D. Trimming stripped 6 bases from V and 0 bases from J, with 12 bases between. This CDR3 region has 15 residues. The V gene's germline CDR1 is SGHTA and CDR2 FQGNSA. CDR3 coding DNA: TGTGCCAGCAGGGAGGGAATTTATAGCAATCAGCCCCAGCATTTT. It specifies CASREGIYSNQPQHF.

Here the CDR3 DNA reads TGCGCCAGCAGCGGGACAGGTGGAACCGGGGAGCTGTTTTTT. Translated: CASSGTGGTGELFF. The chain combines TRBV5-1 with TRBJ2-2; 8 bases map to TRBD1. In germline, CDR1 is SGHRS, CDR2 YFSETQ. Unmatched junction bases numbered 4, after V lost 4 bases and J lost 5 bases. This CDR3 contains 14 residues.

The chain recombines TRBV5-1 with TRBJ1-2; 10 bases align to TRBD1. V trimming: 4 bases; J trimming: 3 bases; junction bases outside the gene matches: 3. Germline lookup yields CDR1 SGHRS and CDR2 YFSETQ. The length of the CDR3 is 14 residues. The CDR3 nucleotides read TGCGCCAGCAGCACGACAGGGGGCGACTATGGCTACACCTTC. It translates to CASSTTGGDYGYTF.

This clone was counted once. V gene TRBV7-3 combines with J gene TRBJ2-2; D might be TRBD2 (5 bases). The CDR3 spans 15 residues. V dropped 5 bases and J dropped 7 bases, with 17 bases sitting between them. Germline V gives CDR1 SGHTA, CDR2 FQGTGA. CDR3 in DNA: TGTGCCAGCAGCCCCCGCGGGCAAATAGTCGGGGAGCTGTTTTTT. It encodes CASSPRGQIVGELFF.